This T cell receptor beta chain stems from a study of blood T cell repertoires in COVID-19. This CDR3 is 16 amino acids long. Germline V CDR1 and CDR2: LGHNA, YNFKEQ. V trimming: 0 bases; J trimming: 5 bases; junction bases outside the gene matches: 6. Generated by immunoSEQ multiplex PCR, the TCRdb table keeps only in-frame clones and is missing some. The sample contains 45,000 or so clones, about 83% of which appear only once. Sequenced sample: peripheral blood. This clonotype was obtained from a man older than 75 in a cohort sampled during active COVID-19. The chain couples TRBV4-2 to TRBJ2-5; 10 positions match TRBD2. CDR3 nucleotides: TGTGCCAGCAGCCAAGAACCTAGCGGGGGTACGGAGACCCAGTACTTC. It specifies CASSQEPSGGTETQYF.